Below, 8 T cell receptor beta chains from the same sample are listed, as sequenced in a study of cytomegalovirus exposure and HLA in healthy donors. 60 Vbeta and 13 Jbeta primers were used in PCR. Data came from immunoSEQ multiplex PCR; TCRdb stores just in-frame clones and leaves some out. The table records 150,000 to 200,000 clones, about four fifths of them present only once. Source material: PBMCs. The receptors originated from a woman in her twenties or thirties in good health and CMV-seropositive.

This chain joins TRBV14 and TRBJ1-1, with 7 positions matching TRBD1. J gave up 5 bases and V 1 base, and 4 bases lay outside the gene matches. The germline V gene encodes CDR1 SGHDN and CDR2 FVKESK. This CDR3 has 14 residues. DNA for the CDR3: TGTGCCAGCAGCCAAGCGGTCAGGGGGACTGAAGCTTTCTTT. Its protein product is CASSQAVRGTEAFF. Combining the CDR3 with reference TRBV14 and TRBJ1-1 gives the whole variable domain EAGVTQFPSHSVIEKGQTVTLRCDPISGHDNLYWYRRVMGKEIKFLLHFVKESKQDESGMPNNRFLAERTGGTYSTLKVQPAELEDSGVYFCASSQAVRGTEAFFGQGTRLTVV.

This chain connects TRBV7-6 to TRBJ2-1; TRBD2 matches at 13 bases. V shed 5 bases and J 8 bases; nucleotides not matched to a gene: 12. The CDR3 extends over 17 amino acids. CDR1 and CDR2 (germline): SGHVS, FNYEAQ. CDR3 coding DNA: TGTGCCAGCAGCCGAACGGGACTAGCGGGATTGGGCGATGAGCAGTTCTTC. Its protein product is CASSRTGLAGLGDEQFF.

The V gene is TRBV29-1, the J gene TRBJ2-2, with 8 positions matching TRBD1. This CDR3 comprises 14 residues. Germline values: CDR1 SQVTM, CDR2 ANQGSEA. V was clipped by 6 bases and J by 5 bases; unmatched bases: 8. The CDR3, as DNA: TGCAGCGTCCAGGGGGCGGGGCGAACCGGGGAGCTGTTTTTT. It is translated as CSVQGAGRTGELFF.

The rearrangement links TRBV11-2 to TRBJ2-2, with TRBD1 matching 9 bases. From germline, CDR1 is SGHAT and CDR2 FQNNGV. CDR3 size: 15 residues. Trimming at V came to 1 base and at J to 3 bases, leaving 0 bases not matched to a gene. CDR3 sequence (DNA): TGTGCCAGCAGCTTAGGGACAGGGGACACCGGGGAGCTGTTTTTT. It specifies CASSLGTGDTGELFF.

This rearrangement joins TRBV5-6 to TRBJ2-6; 9 bases match TRBD2. The germline V gene encodes CDR1 SGHDT and CDR2 YYEEEE. The CDR3 has 19 amino acids. The V segment lost 4 bases and the J segment 1 base; nucleotides outside the gene matches: 12. CDR3 sequence reads: CASSTLAGDPVSGANVLTF. The CDR3 DNA sequence: TGTGCCAGCAGCACCTTAGCGGGGGACCCCGTGTCTGGGGCCAACGTCCTGACTTTC. The variable domain in full, with the rest retrieved from reference TRBV5-6 and TRBJ2-6, is DAGVTQSPTHLIKTRGQQVTLRCSPKSGHDTVSWYQQALGQGPQFIFQYYEEEERQRGNFPDRFSGHQFPNYSSELNVNALLLGDSALYLCASSTLAGDPVSGANVLTFGAGSRLTVL.

The J gene is TRBJ1-4, the V gene TRBV29-1; tentatively, D is TRBD1 (5 bases). Trimming cost V 4 bases and J 4 bases, with 7 bases left between them. The CDR3 has 12 residues. Germline loops: CDR1 SQVTM, CDR2 ANQGSEA. DNA for the CDR3: TGCAGCGTTGGACAGCTTAATGAAAAACTGTTTTTT. Translated, it gives CSVGQLNEKLFF.

J is TRBJ2-3 and V is TRBV4-1; 8 positions agree with TRBD2. Germline assignment: CDR1 MGHRA and CDR2 YSYEKL. Unmatched junction bases numbered 10, after V lost 5 bases and J lost 3 bases. The CDR3 contains 16 residues. CDR3 protein: CASSVTSGGATDTQYF. The CDR3, as DNA: TGCGCCAGCAGCGTTACGAGCGGGGGAGCGACAGATACGCAGTATTTT.

This clone has only one observation. The chain is built from TRBV29-1 and TRBJ2-1; TRBD2 aligns across 12 bases. CDR1 SQVTM and CDR2 ANQGSEA come from the germline V gene. The J segment lost 9 bases and the V segment lost 6 bases, leaving 9 bases of the junction unmatched. The CDR3 runs 14 residues. This chain's CDR3 is CSVALAGGRSEQFF. DNA of the CDR3: TGCAGCGTCGCGCTAGCGGGAGGGCGGAGTGAGCAGTTCTTC.